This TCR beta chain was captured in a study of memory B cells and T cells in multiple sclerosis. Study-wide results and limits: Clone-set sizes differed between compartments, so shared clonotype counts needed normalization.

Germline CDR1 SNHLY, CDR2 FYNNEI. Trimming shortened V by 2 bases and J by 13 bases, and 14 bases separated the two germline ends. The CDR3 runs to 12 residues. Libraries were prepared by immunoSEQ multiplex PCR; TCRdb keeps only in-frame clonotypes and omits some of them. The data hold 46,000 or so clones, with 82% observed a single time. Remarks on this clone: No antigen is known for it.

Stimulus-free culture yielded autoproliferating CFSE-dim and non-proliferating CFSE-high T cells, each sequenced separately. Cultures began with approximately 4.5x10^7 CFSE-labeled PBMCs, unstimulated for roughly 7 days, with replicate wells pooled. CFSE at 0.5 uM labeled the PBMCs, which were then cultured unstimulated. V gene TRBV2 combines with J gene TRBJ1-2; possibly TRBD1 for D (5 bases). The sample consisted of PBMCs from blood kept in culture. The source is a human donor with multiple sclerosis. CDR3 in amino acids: CASSEQTELSTF. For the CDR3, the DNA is TGTGCCAGCAGTGAACAGACAGAGCTCAGCACCTTC.